One sample yielded the 20 T cell receptor beta chains listed below, sequenced in a study of shared clonotypes between healthy human individuals. CD45RO-negative, CCR7-selected cells formed the naive CD8 fraction, which excluded terminally differentiated effector memory CD45RA+ cells. Data came from immunoSEQ multiplex PCR; TCRdb stores just in-frame clones and leaves some out. In the table there are hundreds of thousands of clones, approximately 96% of which are singletons. Material for sequencing was naive CD8+ T cells sorted from blood. The receptors were gathered from a woman aged 25 to 39 in good health.

The chain combines TRBV2 with TRBJ1-5, with 9 bases that match TRBD1. CDR1 and CDR2 from the germline V gene are SNHLY and FYNNEI. The CDR3 contains 15 residues. With V trimmed by 6 bases and J by 3 bases, 6 bases remained unmatched. CDR3 in amino acids: CASRAGTGNNQPQHF. CDR3 bases: TGTGCCAGCAGAGCCGGGACAGGGAACAATCAGCCCCAGCATTTT.

The chain is built from TRBV14 and TRBJ2-7; 10 nucleotides agree with TRBD2. V gave up 0 bases and J gave up 1 base; unmatched junction bases: 3. Germline CDR1 SGHDN, CDR2 FVKESK. The CDR3 totals 16 residues. CDR3 bases: TGTGCCAGCAGCCAAGATGTAGCGGGAGGTTCCTACGAGCAGTACTTC. Translated: CASSQDVAGGSYEQYF.

This clone turned up a few times. The rearrangement uses TRBV7-9 and TRBJ2-5; D is possibly TRBD1 or TRBD2 (6 bases each). The germline V and J ends were trimmed by 5 bases and 4 bases, with 11 bases remaining between them. The CDR3 runs 13 residues. Germline lookup yields CDR1 SEHNR and CDR2 FQNEAQ (reference sequence). The CDR3 sequence: CASSPRGGETQYF. CDR3 DNA: TGTGCCAGCAGCCCCAGGGGAGGAGAGACCCAGTACTTC. The full variable domain, with the rest looked up from reference TRBV7-9 and TRBJ2-5, is DTGVSQNPRHKITKRGQNVTFRCDPISEHNRLYWYRQTLGQGPEFLTYFQNEAQLEKSRLLSDRFSAERPKGSFSTLEIQRTEQGDSAMYLCASSPRGGETQYFGPGTRLLVL.

The rearrangement joins TRBV15 to TRBJ2-1, with D unresolved. CDR3 length: 12 residues. Trimming cost V 3 bases and J 8 bases, with 8 bases left between them. Germline CDR1 is LNHNV and CDR2 is YYDKDF (reference sequence). CDR3 amino acids: CATSSAGYEQFF. For the CDR3, the DNA is TGTGCCACCAGCAGCGCTGGCTATGAGCAGTTCTTC.

V gene TRBV28 combines with J gene TRBJ2-7, with 7 positions matching TRBD2. CDR3 length equals 14 residues. Germline V CDR1 and CDR2: MDHEN, SYDVKM. The V and J ends lost 5 bases and 2 bases, in that order; junction bases with no gene match: 6. The CDR3 here is CASSHSGSTYEQYF. The CDR3 coding sequence is TGTGCCAGCAGTCATAGCGGGTCGACCTACGAGCAGTACTTC.

The V call is TRBV2, the J call TRBJ2-1, with TRBD2 identical over 8 bases. Germline V CDR1 and CDR2: SNHLY, FYNNEI. J gave up 2 bases and V 8 bases, and 8 bases lay outside the gene matches. This CDR3 has 15 amino acids. In DNA, the CDR3 is TGTGCCAGCCCCACGACTAGCGCCGCCTACAATGAGCAGTTCTTC. Translating gives CASPTTSAAYNEQFF.

V usage is TRBV11-1 and J usage is TRBJ1-5; 7 bases agree with TRBD1. Germline loops: CDR1 SGHAT, CDR2 FQDESV (reference sequence). This CDR3 comprises 16 residues. V was clipped by 5 bases and J by 6 bases; unmatched bases: 13. CDR3 DNA: TGTGCCAGCAGCCAGGGACAGCTGACGAGGTGTCAGCCCCAGCATTTT. Translated, it gives CASSQGQLTRCQPQHF.

The CDR3 DNA sequence: TGTGCCAGCGAGGGAGAGACCCAGTACTTC. Protein product: CASEGETQYF. The V call is TRBV28, the J call TRBJ2-5, with a weak D call TRBD2 (5 bases). This CDR3 comprises 10 residues. With 8 bases removed from V and 4 bases from J, the gap between germline ends came to 5 bases. The germline CDR1 and CDR2 sequences are MDHEN and SYDVKM.

The chain combines TRBV28 with TRBJ2-3; maybe TRBD2 (6 bases). V was cut by 6 bases and J by 6 bases, with 13 bases left in between. The CDR3 is made up of 13 amino acids. Germline loops: CDR1 MDHEN, CDR2 SYDVKM. The chain's CDR3 is CASSVIRGDTQYF. The DNA of the CDR3 is TGTGCCAGCAGCGTGATCCGGGGGGATACGCAGTATTTT.

The rearrangement joins TRBV9 to TRBJ2-2, with 12 positions matching TRBD2. Per the germline V gene, CDR1 is SGDLS and CDR2 is YYNGEE. J gave up 8 bases and V 3 bases, and 5 bases lay outside the gene matches. The CDR3 spans 15 residues. The DNA of the CDR3 is TGTGCCAGCAGCGCCAGACTAGCGGGAGCAGGGGAGCTGTTTTTT. Its protein is CASSARLAGAGELFF.

The rearrangement uses TRBV5-4 and TRBJ2-7; 9 nucleotides agree with TRBD1. CDR1 SGHNT and CDR2 YYREEE come from the germline V gene (reference sequence). The CDR3 runs 14 residues. The V segment lost 2 bases and the J segment 5 bases; nucleotides outside the gene matches: 5. CDR3 sequence: CASSFTGGKNEQYF. The CDR3 DNA reads TGTGCCAGCAGCTTTACAGGGGGCAAGAACGAGCAGTACTTC. Full variable domain (rest looked up from reference TRBV5-4 and TRBJ2-7): ETGVTQSPTHLIKTRGQQVTLRCSSQSGHNTVSWYQQALGQGPQFIFQYYREEENGRGNFPPRFSGLQFPNYSSELNVNALELDDSALYLCASSFTGGKNEQYFGPGTRLTVT.

The rearrangement links TRBV4-1 to TRBJ2-2, with D tentatively TRBD2 (6 bases). The CDR3 consists of 16 residues. The V end lost 2 bases, the J end lost 6 bases, and 16 bases lay between the germline ends. Germline assignment: CDR1 MGHRA and CDR2 YSYEKL. The CDR3: CASSQHRLVGAGELFF. As DNA, the CDR3 is TGCGCCAGCAGCCAACATAGACTAGTCGGAGCCGGGGAGCTGTTTTTT.

With regard to this clone: The germline gene is not matched at one end of the junction; a read error may be the cause. J is TRBJ1-5 and V is TRBV6-1; 9 bases agree with TRBD1. Germline V gives CDR1 MNHNS, CDR2 SASEGT. The CDR3 contains 14 residues. The CDR3 is CASTETGGGQPQHF. The DNA of the CDR3 is TGTGCCAGCACTGAAACAGGGGGCGGTCAGCCCCAGCATTTT.

This clone has a single count. In the same sample, other DNA sequences code for this CDR3. The chain joins TRBV27 to TRBJ2-6, with D uncertain. V was clipped by 0 bases and J by 2 bases, with 8 bases between them. The CDR3 length is 16 residues. Germline CDR1 and CDR2: MNHEY and SMNVEV (reference sequence). In DNA form, the CDR3 reads TGTGCCAGCAGTTTATCACCTGGGGCTGGGGCCAACGTCCTGACTTTC. It codes for CASSLSPGAGANVLTF.

This clone was observed a single time. The V gene is TRBV6-6, the J gene TRBJ2-7; tentative D call: TRBD2 (5 bases). CDR1 is MNHNY, CDR2 SVGAGI, per germline (reference sequence). Deletions cut 2 bases from V and 3 bases from J, with 14 bases between. This CDR3 comprises 15 residues. This CDR3 reads CASSYTLSASYEQYF. The DNA of the CDR3 is TGTGCCAGCAGTTACACCCTTAGCGCAAGCTACGAGCAGTACTTC.

The gene calls are TRBV27 and TRBJ1-1; D perhaps matches TRBD1 (6 bases). CDR1 is MNHEY and CDR2 is SMNVEV in the germline V gene (reference sequence). The CDR3 is 18 amino acids. V was pared by 5 bases and J by 1 base, with 23 bases between. CDR3 residues: CASSPGVKWGLKNTEAFF. The CDR3 DNA sequence: TGTGCCAGCAGTCCAGGGGTGAAATGGGGGCTGAAGAACACTGAAGCTTTCTTT.

This chain connects TRBV4-2 to TRBJ1-1, with D unclear. This CDR3 is 10 amino acids long. V gave up 8 bases and J gave up 3 bases, with 4 bases separating them. The germline CDR1 and CDR2 sequences are LGHNA and YNFKEQ. DNA of the CDR3: TGTGCCAGCGGGGACACTGAAGCTTTCTTT. Translated: CASGDTEAFF.

The chain has TRBV11-2 and TRBJ2-5, with 9 bases aligning to TRBD2. Germline V gene sequence: CDR1 SGHAT, CDR2 FQNNGV. The J segment lost 1 base and the V segment lost 4 bases, leaving 10 bases of the junction unmatched. The CDR3 covers 17 residues. The CDR3, as DNA: TGTGCCAGCAGCTCACCCAGACTAGCGGAGCTCCAAGAGACCCAGTACTTC. This codes for CASSSPRLAELQETQYF.

This chain links TRBV14 with TRBJ1-1; 7 nucleotides match TRBD1. The trim removed 0 bases at V and 10 bases at J, leaving 5 bases unmatched. The germline V gene encodes CDR1 SGHDN and CDR2 FVKESK. This CDR3 comprises 13 residues. The CDR3 reads CASSQDYRGIAFF. The CDR3 region has the DNA TGTGCCAGCAGCCAAGATTACAGGGGTATAGCTTTCTTT.

The chain is built from TRBV7-9 and TRBJ2-6; D remains unclear. This CDR3 comprises 15 residues. The V and J ends lost 4 bases and 0 bases respectively, with 7 bases between them. Germline V lookup: CDR1 SEHNR, CDR2 FQNEAQ (reference sequence). The CDR3 sequence is CASSSSISGANVLTF. In DNA form, the CDR3 reads TGTGCCAGCAGCTCCTCAATCTCTGGGGCCAACGTCCTGACTTTC.